Included here is one T cell receptor (beta chain) sequence, with context. This sample is drawn from a study of T cell changes during pregnancy in multiple sclerosis. The CDR3 spans 15 residues. Germline V lookup: CDR1 LNHNV, CDR2 YYDKDF (reference sequence). With V trimmed by 8 bases and J by 6 bases, 13 bases remained unmatched. Produced via immunoSEQ multiplex PCR; TCRdb's table is partial and in-frame only. The sample lists some 97,000 clones; approximately 92% were seen once. This rearrangement joins TRBV15 to TRBJ2-7, with 10 bases that match TRBD1. The sequencing used peripheral blood, collected in the second trimester of pregnancy. This sequence originates from a female donor with multiple sclerosis, enrolled in a pregnancy study. DNA of the CDR3: TGTGCCACCGGTTCCCCCGGGACAGGGGTTCGCGAGCAGTACTTC. This gives the protein CATGSPGTGVREQYF.